This TCR beta chain was retrieved from a study of blood T cell repertoires in COVID-19. Only in-frame clones appear in the TCRdb table, and some are missing; sequencing was by immunoSEQ multiplex PCR. Of about 150,000 clones listed, approximately 85% are singletons. This receptor was obtained from a woman aged 60-75 years with COVID-19, enrolled during active disease. The sample taken for sequencing was peripheral blood.

In nucleotides, the CDR3 is TGTGCCAGCAGCTCCTTTAGGGAGCCTGAAGCTTTCTTT. Translated: CASSSFREPEAFF. The V gene is TRBV5-4, the J gene TRBJ1-1; D unresolved. The CDR3 loop spans 13 amino acids. The germline V and J ends were trimmed by 3 bases and 6 bases, with 12 bases remaining between them. Germline CDR1 is SGHNT and CDR2 is YYREEE (reference sequence).